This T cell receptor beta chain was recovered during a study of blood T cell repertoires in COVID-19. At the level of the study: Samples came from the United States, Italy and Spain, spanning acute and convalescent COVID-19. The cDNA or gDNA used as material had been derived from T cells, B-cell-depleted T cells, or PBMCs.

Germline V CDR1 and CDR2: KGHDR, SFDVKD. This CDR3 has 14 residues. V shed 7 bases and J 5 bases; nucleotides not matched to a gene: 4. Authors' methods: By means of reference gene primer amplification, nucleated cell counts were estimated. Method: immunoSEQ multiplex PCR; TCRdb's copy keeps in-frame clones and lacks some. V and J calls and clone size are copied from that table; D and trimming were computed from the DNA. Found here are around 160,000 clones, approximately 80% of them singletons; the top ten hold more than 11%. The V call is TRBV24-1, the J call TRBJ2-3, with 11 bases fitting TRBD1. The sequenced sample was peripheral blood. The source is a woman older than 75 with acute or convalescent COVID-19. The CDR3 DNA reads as TGTGCCACCAGGGACAGGGGGCGTGAAGATACGCAGTATTTT. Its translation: CATRDRGREDTQYF.